This entry lists 32 T cell receptor beta chains sequenced from one sample in a study of CD8+CD57+ T cells in acquired aplastic anemia. TCR beta VDJ and CDR3 profiling used genomic DNA as template. From the reads, TCRdb called clonotypes with MiXCR, one entry per CDR3 protein. The sample lists 200,000 or so distinct CDR3 sequences, less than 60% seen once, with 15% to 20% in the top ten. Only patients with CD8+CD57+ cell expansion on flow cytometry were chosen for sequencing. The sample was sorted CD4+, CD8+, or CD8+CD57+ T cells (not recorded which) from PBMCs. These receptors all stem from a human donor with aplastic anemia.

This clonotype was counted at least ten times. This chain links TRBV7-3 with TRBJ2-7; D perhaps matches TRBD2 (6 bases). The V gene lost 8 bases and the J gene lost 5 bases, with 22 bases spanning the gap. CDR1 SGHTA and CDR2 FQGTGA come from the germline V gene. The length of the CDR3 is 15 residues. CDR3 sequence: CASPAGRGDVHEQYF. In DNA, the CDR3 is TGTGCCAGCCCTGCGGGGCGAGGAGATGTCCACGAGCAGTACTTC.

In this sample, this clonotype turned up many times. V and J are TRBV27 and TRBJ2-7; D possibly corresponds to TRBD2 (5 bases). Germline CDR1 reads MNHEY; CDR2 reads SMNVEV (reference sequence). The CDR3 covers 14 residues. Deletions cut 4 bases from V and 5 bases from J, with 15 bases between. CDR3: CASSSLRGRDEQYF. The CDR3 bases are TGTGCCAGCAGTTCCCTCCGGGGTCGCGACGAGCAGTACTTC.

This chain joins TRBV20-1 and TRBJ1-6; D gene unclear. This CDR3 is 12 amino acids long. Trimming took 4 bases from V and 12 from J, leaving 13 bases between them. Germline values: CDR1 DFQATT, CDR2 SNEGSKA (reference sequence). In nucleotides, the CDR3 is TGCAGTGCTACGAGTGACGTACTACCCCTCCACTTT. It yields the protein CSATSDVLPLHF.

This chain uses TRBV20-1 with TRBJ2-3; 8 nucleotides line up with TRBD2. This CDR3 comprises 14 residues. Trimming at V came to 6 bases and at J to 4 bases, leaving 9 bases not matched to a gene. Germline V gene lookup returns CDR1 DFQATT and CDR2 SNEGSKA (reference sequence). The CDR3: CSARRGGKADTQYF. The CDR3 DNA reads TGCAGTGCCCGTCGGGGGGGCAAGGCAGATACGCAGTATTTT.

The rearrangement joins TRBV15 to TRBJ1-6, with 9 bases lining up with TRBD1. The germline gives CDR1 LNHNV, CDR2 YYDKDF (reference sequence). CDR3 length: 15 amino acids. Trimming cost V 1 base and J 10 bases; bases outside gene matches: 5. CDR3 sequence: CATSRGTGANSPLHF. The CDR3 DNA is TGTGCCACCAGCAGAGGGACAGGGGCGAACTCACCCCTCCACTTT.

The genes are TRBV7-9 and TRBJ1-5, with 9 bases fitting TRBD1. J lost 7 bases, V lost 5 bases, and 9 bases had no gene match. This CDR3 comprises 15 residues. Germline V gene data show CDR1 as SEHNR and CDR2 as FQNEAQ (reference sequence). The CDR3 region has the DNA TGTGCCAGCAGCAGGGGACAGGGACTAGGACAGCCCCAGCATTTT. This translates into CASSRGQGLGQPQHF.

This clonotype was counted many times. The genes are TRBV20-1 and TRBJ2-3, with a weak D call TRBD1 (6 bases). Germline loops: CDR1 DFQATT, CDR2 SNEGSKA (reference sequence). V lost 3 bases, J lost 2 bases, and 9 bases lay in between. The CDR3 spans 13 residues. The DNA for the CDR3 is TGCAGTGCTAGGGACAGCTACACAGATACGCAGTATTTT. Translated: CSARDSYTDTQYF.

This chain joins TRBV19 and TRBJ1-6; TRBD1 agrees at 8 bases. Unmatched junction bases numbered 4, after V lost 4 bases and J lost 5 bases. This CDR3 contains 15 residues. The V gene's germline CDR1 is LNHDA and CDR2 SQIVND (reference sequence). CDR3 sequence: CASSRLDRDNSPLHF. CDR3 DNA sequence: TGTGCCAGTAGTAGACTGGACAGGGATAATTCACCCCTCCACTTT. Together with reference TRBV19 and TRBJ1-6, the CDR3 gives the full variable domain: DGGITQSPKYLFRKEGQNVTLSCEQNLNHDAMYWYRQDPGQGLRLIYYSQIVNDFQKGDIAEGYSVSREKKESFPLTVTSAQKNPTAFYLCASSRLDRDNSPLHFGNGTRLTVT.

The sample holds many counts of this clonotype. The rearrangement links TRBV6-5 to TRBJ1-5; 8 nucleotides agree with TRBD1. Germline V gives CDR1 MNHEY, CDR2 SVGAGI. V was clipped by 7 bases and J by 5 bases; unmatched bases: 7. This CDR3 contains 14 residues. The CDR3 protein is CASKESGGYQPQHF. The CDR3 nucleotides are TGTGCCAGCAAGGAGTCAGGGGGCTATCAGCCCCAGCATTTT.

This clonotype was seen repeatedly, ten times or more. This chain joins TRBV5-6 and TRBJ1-3; the D is unclear. V was trimmed by 1 base and J by 0 bases, leaving 8 bases between them. The CDR3 is made up of 15 amino acids. Germline CDR1 is SGHDT and CDR2 is YYEEEE. DNA for the CDR3: TGTGCCAGCAGCTTGCGCTCGAGCTCTGGAAACACCATATATTTT. Translated, it gives CASSLRSSSGNTIYF.

The table lists this clonotype with many counts. The chain is built from TRBV19 and TRBJ1-5; D is undetermined. The V end was cut by 3 bases, the J end by 4 bases, with 10 bases between. The CDR3 loop spans 14 amino acids. Germline CDR1 and CDR2: LNHDA and SQIVND (reference sequence). The CDR3 coding sequence is TGTGCCAGTAGTATTGGCACCCTAAATCAGCCCCAGCATTTT. It yields the protein CASSIGTLNQPQHF.

On this clonotype: Possible read error: a much larger clone is one base away. V gene TRBV29-1 combines with J gene TRBJ1-1; weak D call: TRBD1 (5 bases). This CDR3 has 14 residues. CDR1 is SQVTM, CDR2 ANQGSEA, per germline. Trimming removed 5 bases at V and 4 bases at J, with 17 bases between. The CDR3 DNA reads as TGCAGCGTTCGGGGCCCCAGGAGGGGCACTGAAGCTTTCTTT. Encoded protein: CSVRGPRRGTEAFF.

Worth noting for this clonotype: With a much larger clone just one base away, this may be a read error. CDR3 protein: CSARDGVLKGEAFF. The CDR3 DNA sequence: TGCAGTGCTAGAGATGGGGTGTTGAAGGGAGAAGCTTTCTTT. The J gene is TRBJ1-1, the V gene TRBV20-1; D uncertain. This CDR3 region has 14 residues. V shed 0 bases and J shed 8 bases, with 16 bases lying between them. CDR1 and CDR2 from the germline V gene are DFQATT and SNEGSKA (reference sequence).

This rearrangement joins TRBV20-1 to TRBJ1-1, with TRBD1 matching over 10 bases. Germline values: CDR1 DFQATT, CDR2 SNEGSKA (reference sequence). This CDR3 region has 14 residues. The trim removed 5 bases at V and 7 bases at J, leaving 10 bases unmatched. CDR3 loop: CSAPTRDRGNEAFF. For the CDR3, the DNA is TGCAGTGCTCCGACTCGGGACAGGGGAAATGAAGCTTTCTTT.

The chain links TRBV7-3 to TRBJ2-5, with 8 positions matching TRBD2. The V segment lost 11 bases and the J segment 5 bases; nucleotides outside the gene matches: 13. In germline, CDR1 is SGHTA, CDR2 FQGTGA. CDR3 length: 14 amino acids. The CDR3 sequence is CAWSRGGPSETQYF. Here the CDR3 DNA reads TGTGCCTGGTCACGGGGGGGGCCATCTGAGACCCAGTACTTC.

This clonotype was seen many times. V is TRBV5-1 and J is TRBJ2-5, with TRBD2 matching 7 bases. The CDR3 length is 14 residues. The ends lost 1 base at V and 5 bases at J; junction bases unmatched: 5. In germline, CDR1 is SGHRS, CDR2 YFSETQ. CDR3 DNA: TGCGCCAGCAGCTTGACGACTAGCCGGGAGACCCAGTACTTC. This codes for CASSLTTSRETQYF.

This clonotype has at least ten counts. The chain combines TRBV7-9 with TRBJ1-6, with 7 bases aligning to TRBD1. Germline values: CDR1 SEHNR, CDR2 FQNEAQ (reference sequence). V lost 10 bases and J lost 7; bases outside the gene matches: 10. The CDR3 spans 14 residues. CDR3 bases: TGTGCCATACGAACCGGGACAGAAAATTCACCCCTCCACTTT. Protein: CAIRTGTENSPLHF.

The J gene is TRBJ1-1, the V gene TRBV7-9, with D uncertain. The CDR3 extends over 14 amino acids. From germline, CDR1 is SEHNR and CDR2 FQNEAQ (reference sequence). The V gene lost 5 bases and the J gene lost 1 base, with 11 bases spanning the gap. The CDR3 here is CASSQLQKNTEAFF. DNA of the CDR3: TGTGCCAGCAGCCAACTCCAGAAGAACACTGAAGCTTTCTTT.

The sample holds one count of this clonotype. This may arise from a read error, as a much more abundant clone is one base away. This rearrangement joins TRBV10-3 to TRBJ1-1; perhaps TRBD1 as D (5 bases). CDR1 ENHRY and CDR2 SYGVKD come from the germline V gene. This CDR3 is 14 amino acids long. CDR3 region: CASSSPTGGTEALF. As DNA, the CDR3 is TGTGCCAGCAGTTCTCCGACTGGGGGTACTGAAGCTCTCTTT.

The chain recombines TRBV6-2 or TRBV6-3 with TRBJ1-6, with 8 nucleotides matching TRBD1. The J segment lost 10 bases and the V segment lost 7 bases, leaving 3 bases of the junction unmatched. The length of the CDR3 is 12 residues. Per germline, CDR1 MNHEY and CDR2 SVGEGT. The CDR3 DNA follows: TGTGCCAGCACGGACAGGGAATCACCCCTCCACTTT. Its protein is CASTDRESPLHF.

J is TRBJ2-7 and V is TRBV7-8, with D tentatively TRBD1 (5 bases). Germline V gene data show CDR1 as SGHVS and CDR2 as FQNEAQ. V lost 2 bases, J lost 6 bases, and 8 bases lay in between. The CDR3 is 12 amino acids. Here the CDR3 DNA reads TGTGCCAGCAGCTTACAGGGATCCGAGCAGTACTTC. Translating it yields CASSLQGSEQYF.

The V call is TRBV12-3 or TRBV12-4, the J call TRBJ2-5; no reliable D call. Trimming removed 6 bases from V and 1 base from J, with 12 bases in between. The CDR3 is 14 residues long. CDR3 amino acids: CASRTTVAQETQYF. In nucleotides, the CDR3 is TGTGCCAGCAGGACCACGGTGGCCCAAGAGACCCAGTACTTC.

About this clonotype itself: A read error is possible here, since a much larger clone lies one base away. The rearrangement joins TRBV12-3 or TRBV12-4 to TRBJ2-2, with D possibly matching TRBD1 (5 bases). Between the trimmed V and J ends, which lost 3 bases and 11 bases, there was a span of 13 bases. The CDR3 length is 13 residues. DNA for the CDR3: TGTGCCAGCAGTTTGGGGCCCCACGGAGAGCTGTTTTTT. It specifies CASSLGPHGELFF.

J is TRBJ1-2 and V is TRBV20-1; no clear D. Germline-derived CDR1 and CDR2 are DFQATT and SNEGSKA (reference sequence). Trimming removed 0 bases at V and 1 base at J, with 12 bases between. This CDR3 region has 15 residues. Here the CDR3 reads CSARDSQKLNYGYTF. The CDR3, as DNA: TGCAGTGCTAGAGATAGTCAGAAACTTAACTATGGCTACACCTTC.

This clonotype was recorded at least ten times. This rearrangement joins TRBV29-1 to TRBJ2-1, with D perhaps being TRBD1 or TRBD2 (5 bases each). The CDR3 contains 18 residues. Germline CDR1 is SQVTM and CDR2 is ANQGSEA. The V and J ends lost 1 base and 4 bases respectively, with 23 bases between them. CDR3 DNA: TGCAGCGTTGAAGTAAGAGGGGCCCCCCCCGTCGTTTACAATGAGCAGTTCTTC. This gives the protein CSVEVRGAPPVVYNEQFF.

This clonotype has at least ten counts. The chain carries TRBV5-1 and TRBJ1-1, with D possibly matching TRBD1 (5 bases). Germline loops: CDR1 SGHRS, CDR2 YFSETQ. The CDR3 is made up of 12 amino acids. V lost 4 bases and J lost 8, with 12 bases in between. The CDR3 loop is CASSPGTSEAFF. The DNA for the CDR3 is TGCGCCAGCAGCCCCGGGACTTCCGAAGCTTTCTTT.

This clonotype has at least ten counts. This chain joins TRBV5-1 and TRBJ2-2; D remains ambiguous. V lost 1 base to trimming and J lost 5 bases, with 12 bases between them. The germline V gene has CDR1 SGHRS and CDR2 YFSETQ. The CDR3 totals 15 residues. Here the CDR3 reads CASSLSAGSTGELFF. In nucleotides, the CDR3 is TGCGCCAGCAGCTTGTCTGCCGGGTCTACCGGGGAGCTGTTTTTT.

Note on this clonotype: A much larger clone lies a single base off, so this may be a read error. The missing conserved phenylalanine or tryptophan at the end of this CDR3 makes a read error likely. The chain combines TRBV12-3 or TRBV12-4 with TRBJ2-7; possible D gene TRBD2, 5 bases. CDR3 length equals 15 residues. With 5 bases removed from V and 2 bases from J, the gap between germline ends came to 16 bases. CDR3 nucleotide sequence: TGTGCCAGCAGTCCACGGCCGGGATATACCTACGAGCAGTACCTC. Its translation: CASSPRPGYTYEQYL.

This clonotype appeared a few times. The chain has TRBV6-1 and TRBJ2-3; 8 bases agree with TRBD1. CDR3 length equals 15 residues. V dropped 7 bases and J dropped 1; count of bases not matched to a gene: 7. In germline, CDR1 is MNHNS, CDR2 SASEGT. The CDR3 sequence is CASIRGTGRTDTQYF. The CDR3 coding sequence is TGTGCCAGCATCAGAGGGACAGGCCGCACAGATACGCAGTATTTT.

This clonotype has only one observation. The rearrangement links TRBV9 to TRBJ1-6; D gene ambiguous. Trimming stripped 0 bases from V and 9 bases from J, with 7 bases between. Germline loops: CDR1 SGDLS, CDR2 YYNGEE. The CDR3 runs 13 residues. CDR3 sequence: CASSVGLSSPLHF. In DNA, the CDR3 is TGTGCCAGCAGCGTAGGGCTCAGTTCACCCCTCCACTTT.

This clonotype was recorded at least ten times. The V and J genes are TRBV15 and TRBJ1-4; weak D call: TRBD1 (5 bases). Germline loops: CDR1 LNHNV, CDR2 YYDKDF (reference sequence). Trimming pared 3 bases from V and 7 bases from J, leaving 9 bases between. The CDR3 runs to 13 residues. The CDR3 loop reads CATSRDQGEKLFF. The CDR3 bases are TGTGCCACCAGCAGGGATCAGGGTGAAAAACTGTTTTTT.

In this sample, this clonotype turned up a few times. The chain recombines TRBV7-2 with TRBJ1-5, with D unclear. The ends were cut back, 1 base at V and 9 bases at J, with 13 bases in the middle. Germline V gives CDR1 SGHTA, CDR2 FQGNSA. This CDR3 region has 14 residues. CDR3 nucleotides: TGTGCCAGCAGCTTAGAGGTAGTGTCCCCGCCCCAGCATTTT. Translating gives CASSLEVVSPPQHF.